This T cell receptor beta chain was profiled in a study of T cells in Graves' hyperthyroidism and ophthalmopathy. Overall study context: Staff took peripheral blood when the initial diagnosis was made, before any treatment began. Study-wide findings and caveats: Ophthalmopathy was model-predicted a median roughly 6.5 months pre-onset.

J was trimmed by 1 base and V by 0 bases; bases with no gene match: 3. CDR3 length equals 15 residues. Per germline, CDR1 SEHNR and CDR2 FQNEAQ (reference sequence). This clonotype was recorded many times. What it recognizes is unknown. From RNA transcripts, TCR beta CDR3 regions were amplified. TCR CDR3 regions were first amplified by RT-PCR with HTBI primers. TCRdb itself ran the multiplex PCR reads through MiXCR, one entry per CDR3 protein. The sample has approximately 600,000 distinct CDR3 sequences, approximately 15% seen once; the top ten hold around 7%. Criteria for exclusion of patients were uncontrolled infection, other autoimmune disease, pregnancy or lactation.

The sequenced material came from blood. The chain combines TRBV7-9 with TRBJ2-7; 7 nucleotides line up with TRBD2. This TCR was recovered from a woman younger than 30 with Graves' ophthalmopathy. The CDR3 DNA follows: TGTGCCAGCAGCTTAGCGGGAGGGCCGTCCTACGAGCAGTACTTC. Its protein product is CASSLAGGPSYEQYF.